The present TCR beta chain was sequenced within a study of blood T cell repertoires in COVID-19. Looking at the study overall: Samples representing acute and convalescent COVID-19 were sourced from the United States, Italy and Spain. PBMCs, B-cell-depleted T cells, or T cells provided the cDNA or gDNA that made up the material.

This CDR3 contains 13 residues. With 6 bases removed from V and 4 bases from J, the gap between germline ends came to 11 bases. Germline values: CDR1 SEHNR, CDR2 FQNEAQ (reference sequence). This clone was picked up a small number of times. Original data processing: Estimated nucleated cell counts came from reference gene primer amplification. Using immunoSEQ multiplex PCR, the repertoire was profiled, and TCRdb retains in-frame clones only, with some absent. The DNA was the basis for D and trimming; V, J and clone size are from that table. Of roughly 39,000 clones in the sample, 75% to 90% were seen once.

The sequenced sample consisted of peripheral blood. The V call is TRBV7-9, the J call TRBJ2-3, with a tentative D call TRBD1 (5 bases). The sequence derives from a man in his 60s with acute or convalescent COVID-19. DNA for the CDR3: TGTGCCAGCAGTGGGGCTGCTCCAGATACGCAGTATTTT. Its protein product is CASSGAAPDTQYF.